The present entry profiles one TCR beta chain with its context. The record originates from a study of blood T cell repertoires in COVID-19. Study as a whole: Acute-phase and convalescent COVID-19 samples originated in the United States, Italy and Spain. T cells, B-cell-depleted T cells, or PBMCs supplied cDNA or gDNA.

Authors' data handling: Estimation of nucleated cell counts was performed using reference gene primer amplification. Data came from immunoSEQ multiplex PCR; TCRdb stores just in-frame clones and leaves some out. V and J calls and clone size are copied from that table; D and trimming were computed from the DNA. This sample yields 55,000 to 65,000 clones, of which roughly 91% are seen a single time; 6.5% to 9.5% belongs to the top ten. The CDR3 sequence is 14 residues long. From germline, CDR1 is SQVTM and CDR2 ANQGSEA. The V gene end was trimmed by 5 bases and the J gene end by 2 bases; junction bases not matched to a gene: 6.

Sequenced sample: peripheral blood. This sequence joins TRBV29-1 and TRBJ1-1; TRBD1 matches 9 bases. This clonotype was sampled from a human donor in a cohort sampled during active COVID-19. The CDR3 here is CSVSTGGGNTEAFF. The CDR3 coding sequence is TGCAGCGTTTCGACAGGGGGTGGTAACACTGAAGCTTTCTTT.